The clone carrying this T cell receptor (beta chain) was observed a handful of times. V was pared by 3 bases and J by 4 bases, with 18 bases between. This CDR3 region has 15 residues. Per the germline V gene, CDR1 is DFQATT and CDR2 is SNEGSKA (reference sequence). MiXCR, applied by TCRdb to the 5' RACE reads, yields one record per CDR3 protein. Among tens of thousands of distinct CDR3 sequences listed, roughly a quarter were seen once. The TCR sequence derives from a female donor with breast cancer. Sequencing was done on a sample of tumor-infiltrating naive CD4+ T cells sorted from the breast tumor. Regarding subset: naive CD4+ T cells, CD4+CD45RA+CD25-. The chain couples TRBV20-1 to TRBJ1-2; tentatively, D is TRBD1 (5 bases). The CDR3 is CSARVTGHRGYGYTF. The DNA for the CDR3 is TGCAGTGCTAGGGTAACAGGACATCGAGGCTATGGCTACACCTTC.